This T cell receptor beta chain was captured in a study of long-term antiretroviral therapy in people with HIV (dated by TCRdb to 2021 to 2024). With regard to the full study: The earliest samples were collected approximately a decade before the 2015 WHO recommendation for immediate ART, a period when ART was typically delayed until CD4 counts fell. A retrospective serial study tested whether changes in peripheral blood TRB repertoire composition and diversity were associated with ART initiation and durable HIV suppression. The cohort contributed roughly 200 cryopreserved PBMC samples from 25 to 35 adults with confirmed HIV infection, collected serially over a mean of approximately 6 years (range 1-12). Of the roughly 30 participants with HIV, eleven were female. No cross-contamination during QIAcube processing was seen in test extractions of a monoclonal T-cell line run alongside 30 or so polyclonal samples.

Inclusion was restricted to participants for whom at least one PBMC sample before ART initiation and at least two post-ART samples were available. All participants with HIV were treated in the United States of America. Before DNA extraction, cryopreserved samples of roughly 0.85-10 million PBMC were thawed and washed. At the time of the earliest PBMC sample for each participant with HIV, ages ranged from about 20 to 54 years. Per participant, PBMC samples came from 1-4 timepoints prior to ART initiation and 2-8 timepoints following ART initiation, for a median of 7 samples. For every participant, serial HIV viral load, CD4+ T-cell count, ART history and demographic data were obtained. Genomic DNA was extracted from unsorted PBMC with a Qiagen kit on a QIAcube, with processing performed in batches of 12 samples. Remarks on this clone: There is no known antigen for this receptor. There are no base qualities to consult, and no much larger clone falls within one base.

The immunoSEQ hsTCRB v3.0 assay was used at survey level resolution to sequence the TRB variable region. TRB sequencing targeted a depth of roughly 40,000-55,000 T-cell genomes per sample. TRB libraries were pooled and sequenced on an Illumina MiSeq using a v3 150-cycle kit. Processing in the source paper ran as follows. Repertoire analysis was performed in R inside a reproducible Nextflow workflow that covered QC, data transformation and analysis. LymphoSeq2, an R package for AIRR-Seq data exploration, was used to implement custom analyses. Several samples that yielded fewer than 5000 total TRB sequences were excluded, so that approximately 200 HIV repertoires were analyzed. Among the 190 or so HIV repertoires that were kept, under 60 were collected before ART initiation and 120 to 140 were collected after ART initiation. Repertoires were downsampled to 5000 TRB nucleotide sequences, with summary statistics averaged over 100 downsampling iterations. TRB sequences were retained for analysis only if CDR3 regions of at least seven amino acids were present. A Shannon entropy-derived clonality score and the Gini coefficient were used to measure diversity. In the repertoire networks, any two of the top 5000 CDR3 amino acid sequences were connected whenever the two sequences differed by an edit distance of one. GLIPH2 predicted antigen specificity groups and MHC restriction for TRB CDR3 amino acid sequences. To flag known CMV, EBV, HIV or tissue antigen associations, CDR3 amino acid sequences were matched against VDJdb and McPAS-TCR. Pre-ART, post-ART and control groups were compared with Wilcoxon signed-rank tests and Holm-Bonferroni correction. Entries here come from immuneACCESS through TCRdb and include only in-frame sequences with V and J called. Some clones fail to appear in such tables; in the studies checked, an unresolved V gene covers under half of the shortfall, and the cause of the remainder is unknown. V and J calls and clone size follow that table, whereas D and trimming were derived from the DNA. Counted in this sample were more than 20,000 clones; just over 85% of them appeared once. About 7% of the sample lies in the top ten.

The full study reports these points: Because pre-ART samples had limited cell numbers, unsorted PBMC were profiled rather than sorted CD4+ and CD8+ T cells. The samples span the years 2004 to 2017, and the ART regimens used may be less effective than current regimens. CDR3 length ranges in HIV repertoires were narrower than in controls, and network structure suggested an antigen-experienced repertoire with only a slight naive shift after ART. Since PBMC availability was limited, sequencing covered only the TCR beta chain, with no alpha chain pairing. Inferences about post-ART repertoire changes were limited because no data were available on ART adherence, viral resistance or therapy changes. At every time point, the repertoire was dominated by expanded TRB clones first identified before ART initiation, although this dominance fluctuated and, in many PLHIV, declined after ART. ART initiation was associated with a significant increase in TRB diversity, but diversity stayed significantly below transplant donor controls even after long-term ART.

As encoded in the germline V gene, CDR1 is SGDLS while CDR2 is YYNGEE. V is shortened by 1 base, J by 10 bases, and the region joining them spans 11 bases. Its CDR3 holds 12 amino acids, cysteine through phenylalanine. Just the 36-base CDR3 DNA is kept, in frame starting at base 1. Rearrangement joined TRBV9 to TRBJ1-2, with TRBD1 tentatively as D gene (5 bases match). This receptor was obtained from a woman in her 30s with HIV. The sample here was unsorted PBMCs, taken 1.8 years before starting antiretroviral therapy. The CDR3 reads CASSVFRGDYTF. The DNA sequence is given as TGTGCCAGCAGCGTATTTCGGGGGGACTACACCTTC.